This T cell receptor (beta chain) comes out of a study of T cell changes during pregnancy in multiple sclerosis. Produced via immunoSEQ multiplex PCR; TCRdb's table is partial and in-frame only. The sample carries approximately 70,000 clones, approximately 95% recorded once. V was pared by 5 bases and J by 8 bases, with 8 bases of the junction left unmatched. Looked up from germline, CDR1 is SGHTA and CDR2 is FQGNSA. The CDR3 sequence is 14 residues long. Sequenced material: CD4+ T cells from peripheral blood mononuclear cells, taken after pregnancy. V and J are TRBV7-2 and TRBJ2-1; TRBD2 matches at 8 bases. This TCR derives from a female donor with multiple sclerosis, enrolled in a pregnancy study. The CDR3: CASSQSGSRYEQFF. In nucleotides, the CDR3 is TGTGCCAGCAGCCAGAGCGGGAGTAGGTATGAGCAGTTCTTC.